This TCR beta chain was recovered during a study of neurological immune-mediated disorders. This clonotype was recorded at least ten times. The antigen is undetermined. Overall study results and limits: The absence of any CDR3 amino acid sequence shared by expanded clones across subjects suggests that repertoires were private in all groups.

The cDNA came from 5'RACE, which used 10-nucleotide random UMIs. TCRdb reprocessed the 5' RACE reads with MiXCR, giving one entry per CDR3 protein. The repertoire holds about 66,000 distinct CDR3 sequences, with roughly 4.9% as singletons. This receptor was taken from a woman aged 70-85 years with multiple sclerosis. The source material was PBMCs.

The chain's CDR3 is CSASYRSSGNTIYF. CDR3 sequence (DNA): TGCAGTGCTAGTTACCGGAGCTCTGGAAACACCATATATTTT. The V call is TRBV20-1, the J call TRBJ1-3; D is undetermined. The germline gives CDR1 DFQATT, CDR2 SNEGSKA (reference sequence). The V end lost 3 bases, the J end lost 0 bases, and 9 bases lay between the germline ends. This CDR3 has 14 residues.